This T cell receptor (beta chain) was identified in a study of regulatory T cells in long-lasting Graves disease. This clonotype was found many times. The germline V and J ends were trimmed by 8 bases and 0 bases, with 8 bases remaining between them. Germline values: CDR1 MNHNS, CDR2 SASEGT. This CDR3 contains 12 residues. iRepertoire HTBI primers and Arm-PCR of CDR3 regions built TCR beta libraries. TCRdb analysed the multiplex PCR reads with MiXCR anew, one entry per CDR3 protein. The sample has about half a million distinct CDR3 sequences, around 13% seen once. Time point reported: newly diagnosed GD, antithyroid drugs for less than 3 months. The TCR library was made from RNA extracted from PBMCs. This same sample was also taken into another study, of T cells in Graves' hyperthyroidism and ophthalmopathy.

The TCR was taken from a woman aged 30 to 39 with Graves disease. The rearrangement joins TRBV6-1 to TRBJ2-7; D uncertain. Material: peripheral blood mononuclear cells (PBMCs), obtained at new diagnosis, from a patient treated with antithyroid drugs. The CDR3 reads CASGRVSYEQYF. The CDR3 DNA sequence: TGTGCCAGCGGACGGGTCTCCTACGAGCAGTACTTC.